This T cell receptor (beta chain) derives from a study of PD-L1 blockade in urothelial cancer. The repertoire was sequenced with immunoSEQ multiplex PCR; TCRdb's copy has only in-frame clones and lacks some. The sample has tens of thousands of clones; around 80% are singletons. Germline V CDR1 and CDR2: SGHRS, YFSETQ. With 4 bases clipped from V and 0 bases from J, the junction kept 4 bases outside the gene matches. CDR3 length: 14 residues. Patients had urothelial carcinoma that was locally advanced or metastatic. The sequence derives from a man aged 70 or older with urothelial cancer. This rearrangement joins TRBV5-1 to TRBJ2-7; 7 bases fit TRBD2. Sequencing was performed on PBMCs, taken around atezolizumab (anti-PD-L1) treatment. CDR3: CASSQRGSSYEQYF. CDR3 nucleotides: TGCGCCAGCAGCCAGCGGGGAAGCTCCTACGAGCAGTACTTC.